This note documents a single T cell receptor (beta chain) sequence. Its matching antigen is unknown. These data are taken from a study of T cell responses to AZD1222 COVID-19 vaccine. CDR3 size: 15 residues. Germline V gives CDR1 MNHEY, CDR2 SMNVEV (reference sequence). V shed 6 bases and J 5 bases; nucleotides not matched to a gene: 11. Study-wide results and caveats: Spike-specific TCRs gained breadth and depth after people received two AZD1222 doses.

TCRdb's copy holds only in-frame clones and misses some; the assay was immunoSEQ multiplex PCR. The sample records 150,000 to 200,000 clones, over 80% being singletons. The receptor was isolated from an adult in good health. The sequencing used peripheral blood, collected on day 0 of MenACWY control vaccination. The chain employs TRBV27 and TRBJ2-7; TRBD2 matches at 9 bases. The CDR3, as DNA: TGTGCCAGCAGAATGCTAGCGGGGCTTGAGAACGAGCAGTACTTC. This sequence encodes CASRMLAGLENEQYF.